Included here is one T cell receptor (beta chain) sequence, with context. Other DNA sequences in the same sample also yield this CDR3. Assay used: immunoSEQ multiplex PCR; TCRdb lists only in-frame clones, some missing. This table holds 90,000 to 150,000 clones, about 82% found once. Deletions cut 1 base from V and 0 bases from J, with 7 bases between. Germline V gene data show CDR1 as SGHRS and CDR2 as YFSETQ. This CDR3 has 14 amino acids. The data are from a study of cytomegalovirus exposure and HLA in healthy donors. V usage is TRBV5-1 and J usage is TRBJ1-1; weak D call: TRBD1 (5 bases). The sequenced sample consisted of PBMCs. The clonotype originates from a young man in good health and CMV-seronegative. The CDR3 DNA follows: TGCGCCAGCAGCTTGCAGGGAATGAACACTGAAGCTTTCTTT. Translating it yields CASSLQGMNTEAFF.